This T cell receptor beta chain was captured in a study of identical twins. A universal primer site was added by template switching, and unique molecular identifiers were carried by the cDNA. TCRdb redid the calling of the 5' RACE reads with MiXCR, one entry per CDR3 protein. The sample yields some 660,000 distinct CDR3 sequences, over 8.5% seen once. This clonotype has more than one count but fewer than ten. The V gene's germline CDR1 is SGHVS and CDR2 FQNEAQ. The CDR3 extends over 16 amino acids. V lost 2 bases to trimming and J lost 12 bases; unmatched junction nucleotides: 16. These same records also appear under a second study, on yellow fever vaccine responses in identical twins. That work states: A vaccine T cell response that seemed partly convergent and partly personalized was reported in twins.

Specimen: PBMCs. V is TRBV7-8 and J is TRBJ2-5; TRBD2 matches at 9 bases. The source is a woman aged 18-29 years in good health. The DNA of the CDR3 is TGTGCCAGCAGCTTAAGACTAGCGGACCTCCTCATCGTAAAGTACTTC. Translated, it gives CASSLRLADLLIVKYF.